This T cell receptor (beta chain) was profiled in a study of T cells in Graves' hyperthyroidism and ophthalmopathy. CDR1 is SGHRS and CDR2 is YFSETQ in the germline V gene. This CDR3 has 15 residues. The V and J ends lost 7 bases and 8 bases, in that order; junction bases with no gene match: 9. In this sample, this clonotype turned up many times. Amplified regions were TCR beta CDR3 sequences from RNA transcripts. RT-PCR in the first round (using the HTBI primer set) targeted the TCR CDR3. TCRdb reprocessed the multiplex PCR reads via MiXCR and lists one record per CDR3 protein. Altogether about 210,000 distinct CDR3 sequences are present, roughly 17% being singletons, with the ten largest covering approximately 50%.

The chain has TRBV5-1 and TRBJ2-1, with TRBD2 identical over 13 bases. The receptor comes from a man aged 45-65 years with Graves' hyperthyroidism. The sample taken for sequencing was blood. CDR3 DNA: TGCGCCAGCCGGGCCGGGACTAGCGGGATGGATGAGCAGTTCTTC. Encoded protein: CASRAGTSGMDEQFF.